Presented here are 16 T cell receptor beta chains from one specimen sequenced in a study of post-analysis software for immune sequencing data. These receptors have no known antigen. Prepared TCR beta cDNA libraries contained unique molecular identifiers. TCRdb reprocessed the PCR reads via MiXCR and lists one record per CDR3 protein. The sample lists 820,000 or so distinct CDR3 sequences; 53% were seen once. Points from the study as a whole: Controls showed lower frequencies than patients for five or six TRBV segments, and TRBV5-6, TRBV5-1 and TRBV20-1 were among these.

Sequencing was done on a sample of blood. These receptors were collected from a girl under 18 with multiple sclerosis.

This clonotype appeared a few times. The chain links TRBV4-1 to TRBJ2-7; possibly TRBD1 for D (5 bases). This CDR3 comprises 14 residues. V dropped 4 bases and J dropped 4 bases, with 14 bases sitting between them. Looked up from germline, CDR1 is MGHRA and CDR2 is YSYEKL. The CDR3 DNA reads as TGCGCCAGCAGCCTCCAGGGCTTTGGGTACGAGCAGTACTTC. This codes for CASSLQGFGYEQYF.

This clonotype has more than one count but fewer than ten. The V gene is TRBV28, the J gene TRBJ2-3; a possible D gene is TRBD2 (7 bases). The CDR3 is 16 amino acids. V lost 5 bases to trimming and J lost 3 bases, with 18 bases between them. Germline V lookup: CDR1 MDHEN, CDR2 SYDVKM. Here the CDR3 reads CASSLEGGARTDTQYF. CDR3 sequence (DNA): TGTGCCAGCAGTCTGGAAGGGGGGGCGCGGACAGATACGCAGTATTTT.

V and J are TRBV5-1 and TRBJ2-1, with 11 bases lining up with TRBD2. V dropped 1 base and J dropped 4; count of bases not matched to a gene: 25. The CDR3 contains 23 residues. Germline V gives CDR1 SGHRS, CDR2 YFSETQ. The CDR3 DNA sequence: TGCGCCAGCAGCTTGCCAACATCCGAGAACACGACTAGCGGGGCCTTTACATACAATGAGCAGTTCTTC. This encodes CASSLPTSENTTSGAFTYNEQFF.

CDR3 in DNA: TGCAGTGCTGCCCACCTGGGGGGGGATGAAACAGATACGCAGTATTTT. Its protein product is CSAAHLGGDETDTQYF. The chain couples TRBV20-1 to TRBJ2-3; 7 bases are shared with TRBD2. The germline V gene encodes CDR1 DFQATT and CDR2 SNEGSKA (reference sequence). V lost 5 bases, J lost 3 bases, and 14 bases stayed unmatched. The CDR3 loop spans 16 amino acids.

The chain carries TRBV9 and TRBJ2-1; D is uncertain. V was clipped by 1 base and J by 3 bases, with 5 bases between them. The CDR3 has 13 amino acids. The V gene's germline CDR1 is SGDLS and CDR2 YYNGEE. The DNA for the CDR3 is TGTGCCAGCAGCGTAAACTACTACAATGAGCAGTTCTTC. Residues: CASSVNYYNEQFF.

With respect to this clonotype: A clone one base away is much larger, so this may be a read error. The rearrangement links TRBV25-1 to TRBJ1-2; weak D call: TRBD1 (6 bases). CDR3 length: 12 residues. Germline V gene lookup returns CDR1 MGHDK and CDR2 SYGVNS. Trimming removed 4 bases at V and 4 bases at J, with 7 bases between. The CDR3 spells CASSGQVYGYTF. CDR3 DNA sequence: TGTGCCAGCAGTGGACAGGTCTATGGCTACACCTTC.

The gene calls are TRBV5-1 and TRBJ1-2, with D uncertain. This CDR3 region has 14 residues. CDR1 is SGHRS, CDR2 YFSETQ, per germline. V lost 2 bases, J lost 0 bases, and 8 bases lay in between. CDR3 protein: CASSFWEANYGYTF. The CDR3 DNA sequence: TGCGCCAGCAGCTTCTGGGAGGCTAACTATGGCTACACCTTC.

V and J are TRBV5-1 and TRBJ1-5; D not certain. Germline V gene lookup returns CDR1 SGHRS and CDR2 YFSETQ. Between the trimmed V and J ends, which lost 4 bases and 6 bases, there was a span of 14 bases. CDR3 size: 14 residues. CDR3 loop: CASSLDFQSQPQHF. The CDR3 bases are TGCGCCAGCAGCCTCGATTTTCAGTCTCAGCCCCAGCATTTT.

The sample holds a few counts of this clonotype. The V gene is TRBV29-1, the J gene TRBJ2-1, with a weak D call TRBD1 (6 bases). This CDR3 contains 15 residues. Germline-derived CDR1 and CDR2 are SQVTM and ANQGSEA. Trimming left V 3 bases short and J 6 bases short, with 18 bases between. This CDR3 is CSVDGWGPNVNEQFF. The CDR3 DNA follows: TGCAGCGTTGACGGTTGGGGGCCAAACGTCAATGAGCAGTTCTTC.

V gene TRBV5-5 combines with J gene TRBJ2-7; no clear D. The V gene's germline CDR1 is SGHKS and CDR2 YYEKEE (reference sequence). This CDR3 comprises 14 residues. Trimming took off 4 bases at V and 2 bases at J, with 13 bases between the two ends. CDR3 sequence reads: CASSTKTPTYEQYF. The CDR3 coding sequence is TGTGCCAGCAGCACCAAAACACCCACCTACGAGCAGTACTTC.

The rearrangement uses TRBV6-4 and TRBJ2-1; maybe TRBD1 (5 bases). Trimming cost V 2 bases and J 8 bases, with 10 bases left between them. Looked up from germline, CDR1 is MRHNA and CDR2 is SNTAGT. CDR3 size: 13 residues. CDR3 amino acids: CASSDAGNDEQFF. The DNA of the CDR3 is TGTGCCAGCAGTGACGCAGGGAACGATGAGCAGTTCTTC.

The gene calls are TRBV10-3 and TRBJ1-1; the D gene is possibly TRBD1 (6 bases). The CDR3 consists of 14 residues. V was pared by 5 bases and J by 3 bases, with 13 bases between. Germline V gene sequence: CDR1 ENHRY, CDR2 SYGVKD. The CDR3 region has the DNA TGTGCCATCAGTCCCGGGACATCCTACACTGAAGCTTTCTTT. As protein: CAISPGTSYTEAFF.

The chain couples TRBV12-3 or TRBV12-4 to TRBJ1-5, with 7 bases that match TRBD1. This CDR3 region has 19 residues. J lost 0 bases, V lost 2 bases, and 13 bases had no gene match. The CDR3 spells CASSLMSRGQANSNQPQHF. CDR3 DNA: TGTGCCAGCAGTTTAATGTCCCGCGGACAGGCTAATAGCAATCAGCCCCAGCATTTT.

The chain is built from TRBV10-3 and TRBJ1-2, with TRBD1 matching 9 bases. This CDR3 has 13 residues. Germline assignment: CDR1 ENHRY and CDR2 SYGVKD. V trimming: 6 bases; J trimming: 6 bases; junction bases outside the gene matches: 5. Written as DNA, the CDR3 is TGTGCCATCAGACAGGGGGCTGACGATGGCTACACCTTC. Its translation: CAIRQGADDGYTF.

The chain uses TRBV6-5 and TRBJ2-5, with 14 bases that match TRBD2. The DNA end favors TRBJ2-7, so the J call may be wrong. This CDR3 is built from 19 residues. Germline loops: CDR1 MNHEY, CDR2 SVGAGI. Here the CDR3 reads CASSSPSGTSGRSAYEQYF. The CDR3 coding sequence is TGTGCCAGCAGTTCACCTTCCGGGACTAGCGGGAGATCCGCCTACGAGCAGTACTTC.

V gene TRBV28 combines with J gene TRBJ2-1; 15 nucleotides align to TRBD2. Germline loops: CDR1 MDHEN, CDR2 SYDVKM. V lost 4 bases, J lost 0 bases, and 13 bases stayed unmatched. The CDR3 extends over 21 amino acids. The CDR3: CASSSPEGLAGGKSSYNEQFF. CDR3 in DNA: TGTGCCAGCAGTTCCCCTGAGGGACTAGCGGGAGGTAAGAGCTCCTACAATGAGCAGTTCTTC.